The entry below gives a single TCR beta chain sequence along with its context. Its specificity is not known. Sequencing used immunoSEQ multiplex PCR; TCRdb keeps in-frame clones, though not all of them. Of about 140,000 clones in the sample, around 89% were seen once. The data were obtained in a study of T cell responses to AZD1222 COVID-19 vaccine. Whole-study results and caveats: Among those given AZD1222, only six or seven were seropositive at baseline. Scientists sampled the repertoires only once the peak T cell response had passed. There were vaccine-associated CD4 TCRs across spike, dominant at 160-218 and 743-854.

The V end lost 2 bases, the J end lost 4 bases, and 28 bases lay between the germline ends. This CDR3 region has 19 residues. This sequence joins TRBV5-3 and TRBJ2-7, with D perhaps TRBD1 (6 bases). TRBV5-3 is filed as an ORF, its function uncertain. This TCR derives from an adult who received the AZD1222 COVID-19 vaccine. The input for sequencing was peripheral blood, taken 28 days after the second AZD1222 dose. CDR3 DNA sequence: TGTGCCAGAAGCTTTTGGGGGCTCGGCAGACGGACTTCTAAATACGAGCAGTACTTC. Its translation is CARSFWGLGRRTSKYEQYF.